Listed below are T cell receptor beta chains from one sample, sequenced in a study of blood T cells in healthy people across ages. TCRdb re-derived calls from the 5' RACE reads in MiXCR, one entry per CDR3 protein. The sample carries about 970,000 distinct CDR3 sequences, about 51% recorded once. Sequenced material: blood. Receptors originate from a woman aged 55-75 years in good health. The CDR3 runs from the conserved cysteine through the conserved F or W. Each record gives: V gene, J gene, clone size, CDR3 protein. The listing skips clone size in some rows; elsewhere it reads once, few, many or a size class.

TRBV4-1	TRBJ1-2	few	CASSRDSGNIVYGYTF
TRBV4-3	TRBJ2-3	-	CASSQDRSLGLSPDTQYF
TRBV20-1	TRBJ2-3	-	CSALWWDRGTDTQYF
TRBV27	TRBJ1-5	-	CASSKDGGKGNQPQHF
TRBV7-9	-	-	CASSPPGPRVGYQETQYF
TRBV9	TRBJ2-5	-	CASSERGGTSATQYF
TRBV5-6	TRBJ2-4	-	CASGSLSGRYENIQYF
TRBV7-2	TRBJ2-3	-	CASSSKFQMDRPHTQYF
TRBV7-2	-	few	CASSLVGLETQYF
TRBV7-2	TRBJ2-6	-	CASGKGAIGANVLTF
TRBV5-1	TRBJ2-1	few	CASSLKGLDSAVEQFF